This paragraph covers one TCR beta chain sequence. The entry originates in a study of cytomegalovirus exposure and HLA in healthy donors. The PCR used 60 Vbeta and 13 Jbeta primers. Sequencing was performed with immunoSEQ multiplex PCR; in TCRdb, only in-frame clones are kept and a portion is missing. The sample yields about 200,000 clones, more than 65% seen once. The CDR3 loop spans 12 amino acids. Trimming shortened V by 5 bases and J by 15 bases, and 17 bases separated the two germline ends. Looked up from germline, CDR1 is SEHNR and CDR2 is FQNEAQ (reference sequence). The sequence was obtained from a middle-aged man in good health and CMV-seronegative. Sequenced input: PBMCs. The V and J genes are TRBV7-9 and TRBJ2-4; a weak D match, TRBD2 (6 bases). The CDR3 DNA follows: TGTGCCAGCAGCCCATCTAGCGCCGGGATGTACTTC. Encoded protein: CASSPSSAGMYF.